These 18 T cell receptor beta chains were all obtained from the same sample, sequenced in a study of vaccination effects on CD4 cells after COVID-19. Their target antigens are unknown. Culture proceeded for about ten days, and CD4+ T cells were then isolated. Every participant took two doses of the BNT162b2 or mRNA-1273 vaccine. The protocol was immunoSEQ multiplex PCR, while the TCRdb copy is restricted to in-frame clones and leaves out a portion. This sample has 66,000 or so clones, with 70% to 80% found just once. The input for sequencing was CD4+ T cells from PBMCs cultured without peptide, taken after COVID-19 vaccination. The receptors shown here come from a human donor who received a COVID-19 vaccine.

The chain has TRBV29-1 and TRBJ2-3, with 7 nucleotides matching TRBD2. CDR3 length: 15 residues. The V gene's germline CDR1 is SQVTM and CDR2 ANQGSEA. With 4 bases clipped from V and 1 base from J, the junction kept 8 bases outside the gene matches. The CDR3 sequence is CSVARAAGGTDTQYF. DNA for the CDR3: TGCAGCGTTGCTAGAGCCGCGGGGGGCACAGATACGCAGTATTTT.

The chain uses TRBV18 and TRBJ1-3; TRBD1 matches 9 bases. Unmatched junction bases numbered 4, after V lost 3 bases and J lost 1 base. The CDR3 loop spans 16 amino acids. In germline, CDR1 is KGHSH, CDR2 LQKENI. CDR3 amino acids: CASSPEQGASGNTIYF. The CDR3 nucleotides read TGTGCCAGCTCACCGGAACAGGGGGCTTCTGGAAACACCATATATTTT.

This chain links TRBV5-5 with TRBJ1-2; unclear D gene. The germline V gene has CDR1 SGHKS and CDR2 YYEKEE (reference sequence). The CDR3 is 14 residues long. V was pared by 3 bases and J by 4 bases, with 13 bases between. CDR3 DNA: TGTGCCAGCAGCTCTTTGCAGGATCCCTATGGCTACACCTTC. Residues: CASSSLQDPYGYTF.

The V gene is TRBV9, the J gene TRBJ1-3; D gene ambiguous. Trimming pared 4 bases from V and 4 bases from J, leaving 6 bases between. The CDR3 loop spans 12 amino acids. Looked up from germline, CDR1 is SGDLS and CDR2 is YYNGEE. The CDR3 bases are TGTGCCAGCAGCTCTAGAGGAAACACCATATATTTT. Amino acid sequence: CASSSRGNTIYF.

CDR3 region: CASGLTGVNTGELFF. The CDR3 nucleotides are TGTGCTAGTGGGCTGACAGGGGTGAACACCGGGGAGCTGTTTTTT. This chain uses TRBV12-5 with TRBJ2-2; 8 bases fit TRBD1. Unmatched junction bases numbered 4, after V lost 6 bases and J lost 1 base. In germline, CDR1 is LGHNT, CDR2 FRNRAP. This CDR3 has 15 amino acids.

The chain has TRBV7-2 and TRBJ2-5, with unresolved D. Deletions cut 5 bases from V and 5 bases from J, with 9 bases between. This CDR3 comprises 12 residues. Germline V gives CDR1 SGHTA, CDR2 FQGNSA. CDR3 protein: CASSVSRETQYF. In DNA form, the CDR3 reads TGTGCCAGCAGCGTATCACGGGAGACCCAGTACTTC. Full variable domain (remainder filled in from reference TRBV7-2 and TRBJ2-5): GAGVSQSPSNKVTEKGKDVELRCDPISGHTALYWYRQSLGQGLEFLIYFQGNSAPDKSGLPSDRFSAERTGGSVSTLTIQRTQQEDSAVYLCASSVSRETQYFGPGTRLLVL.

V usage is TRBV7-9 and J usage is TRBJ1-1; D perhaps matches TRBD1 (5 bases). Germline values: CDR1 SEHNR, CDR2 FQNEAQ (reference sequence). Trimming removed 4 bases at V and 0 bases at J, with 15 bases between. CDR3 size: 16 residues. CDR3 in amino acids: CASSSTRGGLNTEAFF. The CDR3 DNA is TGTGCCAGCAGCTCCACCCGGGGGGGGTTGAACACTGAAGCTTTCTTT.

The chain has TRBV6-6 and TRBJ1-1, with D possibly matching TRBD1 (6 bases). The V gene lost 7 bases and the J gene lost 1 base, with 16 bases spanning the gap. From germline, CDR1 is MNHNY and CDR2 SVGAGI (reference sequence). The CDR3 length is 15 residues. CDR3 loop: CASTLRGGQNTEAFF. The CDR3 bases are TGTGCCAGCACCCTACGGGGGGGCCAGAACACTGAAGCTTTCTTT.

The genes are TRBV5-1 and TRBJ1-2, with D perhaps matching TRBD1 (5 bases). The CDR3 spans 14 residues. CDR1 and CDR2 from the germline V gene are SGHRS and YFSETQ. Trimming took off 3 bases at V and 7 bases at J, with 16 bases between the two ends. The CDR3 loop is CASSSTGTDRGYTF. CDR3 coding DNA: TGCGCCAGCAGCTCTACCGGGACCGACCGTGGCTACACCTTC.

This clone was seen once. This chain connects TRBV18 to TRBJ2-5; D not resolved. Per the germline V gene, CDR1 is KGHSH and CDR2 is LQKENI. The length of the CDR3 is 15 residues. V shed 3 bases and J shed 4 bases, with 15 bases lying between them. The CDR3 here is CASSPLVAPGETQYF. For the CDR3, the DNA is TGTGCCAGCTCACCTTTGGTGGCCCCCGGAGAGACCCAGTACTTC.

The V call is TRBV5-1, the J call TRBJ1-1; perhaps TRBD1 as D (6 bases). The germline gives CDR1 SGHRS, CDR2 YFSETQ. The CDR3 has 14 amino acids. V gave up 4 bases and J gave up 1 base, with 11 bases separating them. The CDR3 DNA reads TGCGCCAGCAGCCGGGACACCCCGAACACTGAAGCTTTCTTT. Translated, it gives CASSRDTPNTEAFF.

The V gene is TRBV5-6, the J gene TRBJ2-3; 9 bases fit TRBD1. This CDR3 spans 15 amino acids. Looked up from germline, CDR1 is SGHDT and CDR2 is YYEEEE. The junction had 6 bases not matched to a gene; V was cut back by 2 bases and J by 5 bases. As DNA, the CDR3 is TGTGCCAGCAGCTTTGGGGACAGGGCCAAAGATACGCAGTATTTT. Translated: CASSFGDRAKDTQYF.

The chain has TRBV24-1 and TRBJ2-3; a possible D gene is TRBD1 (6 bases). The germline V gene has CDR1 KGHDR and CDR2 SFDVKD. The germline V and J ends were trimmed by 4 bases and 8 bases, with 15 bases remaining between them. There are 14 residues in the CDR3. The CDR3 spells CATSERDSRGTQYF. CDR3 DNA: TGTGCCACCAGTGAAAGGGATTCCAGGGGTACGCAGTATTTT.

Here the CDR3 DNA reads TGTGCCAGCAGCCAGGCGGACAGCTCTATCGATGGCTACACCTTC. This encodes CASSQADSSIDGYTF. V gene TRBV3-1 (or the pseudogene TRBV3-2) combines with J gene TRBJ1-2, with D tentatively TRBD1 (6 bases). This CDR3 is built from 15 residues. V dropped 3 bases and J dropped 6 bases, with 17 bases sitting between them. Germline loops: CDR1 LGHDT, CDR2 YNNKEL (reference sequence).

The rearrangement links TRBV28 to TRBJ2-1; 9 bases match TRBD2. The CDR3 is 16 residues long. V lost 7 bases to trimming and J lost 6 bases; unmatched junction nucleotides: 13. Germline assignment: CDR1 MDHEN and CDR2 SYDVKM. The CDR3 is CASISVGGGASNEQFF. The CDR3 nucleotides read TGTGCCAGCATCTCGGTCGGCGGGGGGGCCAGCAATGAGCAGTTCTTC.

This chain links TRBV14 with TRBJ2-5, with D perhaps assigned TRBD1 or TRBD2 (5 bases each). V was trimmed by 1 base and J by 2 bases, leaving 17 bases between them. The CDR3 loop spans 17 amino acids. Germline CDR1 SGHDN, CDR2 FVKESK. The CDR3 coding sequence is TGTGCCAGCAGCCAAGGGTCCGGGGCTAGCTATCAAGAGACCCAGTACTTC. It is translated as CASSQGSGASYQETQYF.

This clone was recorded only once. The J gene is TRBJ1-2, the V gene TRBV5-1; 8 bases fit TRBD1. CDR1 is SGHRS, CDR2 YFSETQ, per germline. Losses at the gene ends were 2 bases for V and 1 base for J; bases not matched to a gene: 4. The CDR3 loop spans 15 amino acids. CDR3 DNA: TGCGCCAGCAGCTTTCTGACAGGGGATAACTATGGCTACACCTTC. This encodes CASSFLTGDNYGYTF.

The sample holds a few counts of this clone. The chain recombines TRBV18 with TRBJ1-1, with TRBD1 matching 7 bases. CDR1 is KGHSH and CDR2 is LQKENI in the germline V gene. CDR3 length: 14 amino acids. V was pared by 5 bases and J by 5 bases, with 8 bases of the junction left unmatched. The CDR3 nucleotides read TGTGCCAGCTCAGGGAAACAGGGGTCAACTGAAGCTTTCTTT. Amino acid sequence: CASSGKQGSTEAFF.